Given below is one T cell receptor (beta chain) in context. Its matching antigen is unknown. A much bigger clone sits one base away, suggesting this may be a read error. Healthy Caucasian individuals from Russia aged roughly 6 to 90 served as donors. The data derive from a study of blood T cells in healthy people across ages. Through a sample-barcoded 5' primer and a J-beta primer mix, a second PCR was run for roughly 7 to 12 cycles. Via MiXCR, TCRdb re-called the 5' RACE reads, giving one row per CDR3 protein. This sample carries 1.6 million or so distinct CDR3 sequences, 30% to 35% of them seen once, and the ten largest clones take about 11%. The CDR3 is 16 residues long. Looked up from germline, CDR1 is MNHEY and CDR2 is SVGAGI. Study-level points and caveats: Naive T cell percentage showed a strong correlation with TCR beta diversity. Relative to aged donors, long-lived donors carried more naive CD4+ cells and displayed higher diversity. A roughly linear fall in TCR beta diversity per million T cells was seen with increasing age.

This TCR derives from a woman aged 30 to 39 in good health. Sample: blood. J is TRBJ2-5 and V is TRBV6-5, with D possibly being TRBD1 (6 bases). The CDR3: CASSSALGQFMVTRYF. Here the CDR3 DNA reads TGTGCCAGCAGCTCCGCCCTCGGACAGTTTATGGTGACCCGGTACTTC.